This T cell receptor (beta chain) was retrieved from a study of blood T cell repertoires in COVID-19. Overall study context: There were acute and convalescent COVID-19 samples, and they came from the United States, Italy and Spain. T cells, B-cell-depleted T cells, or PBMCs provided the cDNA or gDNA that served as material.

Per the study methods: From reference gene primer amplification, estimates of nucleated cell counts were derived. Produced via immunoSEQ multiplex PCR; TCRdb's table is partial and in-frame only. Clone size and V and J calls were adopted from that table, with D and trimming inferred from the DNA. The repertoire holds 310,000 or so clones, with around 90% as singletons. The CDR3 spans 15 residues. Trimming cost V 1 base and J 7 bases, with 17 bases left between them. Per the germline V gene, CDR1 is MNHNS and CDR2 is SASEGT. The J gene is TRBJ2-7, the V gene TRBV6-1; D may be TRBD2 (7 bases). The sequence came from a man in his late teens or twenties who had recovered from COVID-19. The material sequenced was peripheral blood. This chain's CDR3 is CASSEGPGGRGEQYF. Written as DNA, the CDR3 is TGTGCCAGCAGTGAAGGCCCCGGGGGGCGAGGGGAGCAGTACTTC.